This record concerns one T cell receptor beta chain sequence. This sample stems from a study of blood T cell repertoires in COVID-19. The assay was immunoSEQ multiplex PCR, and TCRdb's table has in-frame clones only and misses some. Here the sample spans 250,000 to 350,000 clones, 65% to 90% being singletons. CDR3 size: 13 residues. CDR1 is GTSNPN and CDR2 is SVGIG in the germline V gene (reference sequence). Trimming took 4 bases from V and 2 from J; bases not matched to a gene: 4. The chain is built from TRBV30 and TRBJ1-2; 7 nucleotides match TRBD1. This receptor was obtained from a woman between 18 and 29 years old who had recovered from COVID-19. Material for sequencing was PBMCs or T cells enriched from blood (not recorded which). CDR3 coding DNA: TGTGCCTGGACCGCAGGGGGGAACTATGGCTACACCTTC. It codes for CAWTAGGNYGYTF.